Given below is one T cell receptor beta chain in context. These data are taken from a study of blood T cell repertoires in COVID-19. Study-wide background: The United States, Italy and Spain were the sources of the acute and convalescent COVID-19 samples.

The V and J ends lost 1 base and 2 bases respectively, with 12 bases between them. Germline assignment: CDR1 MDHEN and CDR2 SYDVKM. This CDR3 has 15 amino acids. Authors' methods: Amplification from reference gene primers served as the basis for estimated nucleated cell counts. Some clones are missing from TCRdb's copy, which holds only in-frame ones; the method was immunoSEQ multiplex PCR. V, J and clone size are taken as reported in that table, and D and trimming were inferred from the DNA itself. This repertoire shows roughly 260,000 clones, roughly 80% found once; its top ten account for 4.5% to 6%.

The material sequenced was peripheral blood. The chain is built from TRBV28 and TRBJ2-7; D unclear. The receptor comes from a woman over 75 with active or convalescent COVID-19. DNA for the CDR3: TGTGCCAGCAGTTTATTAGGAGATAGACCCTACGAGCAGTACTTC. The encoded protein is CASSLLGDRPYEQYF.